Following are 19 T cell receptor beta chains from one sample sequenced in a study of control samples from healthy donors and cancer patients. Sequencing used immunoSEQ multiplex PCR; TCRdb keeps in-frame clones, though not all of them. Among about 410,000 clones listed, roughly 90% were seen once. The sample taken for sequencing was PBMCs. Receptor source: a man aged 40-49 years with head and neck cancer.

The rearrangement joins TRBV28 to TRBJ1-1; D is ambiguous. The CDR3 runs to 14 residues. Germline V gene lookup returns CDR1 MDHEN and CDR2 SYDVKM. The V gene lost 2 bases and the J gene lost 3 bases, with 10 bases spanning the gap. The CDR3 DNA reads TGTGCCAGCAGTTTAATCAGGCCGGACACTGAAGCTTTCTTT. Protein: CASSLIRPDTEAFF.

This rearrangement joins TRBV10-3 to TRBJ1-6; 7 nucleotides match TRBD1. J was trimmed by 6 bases and V by 8 bases; bases with no gene match: 4. There are 13 residues in the CDR3. CDR1 is ENHRY and CDR2 is SYGVKD in the germline V gene. CDR3 DNA sequence: TGTGCCATCCAAGACAGGGCTAATTCACCCCTCCACTTT. Amino acids: CAIQDRANSPLHF.

The CDR3 sequence is CASSPTSGYNEQFF. The CDR3 region has the DNA TGTGCCAGCTCACCGACTAGCGGGTACAATGAGCAGTTCTTC. The chain recombines TRBV18 with TRBJ2-1; 10 positions agree with TRBD2. This CDR3 has 14 amino acids. V dropped 3 bases and J dropped 4; count of bases not matched to a gene: 0. The germline V gene encodes CDR1 KGHSH and CDR2 LQKENI.

This rearrangement joins TRBV7-2 to TRBJ2-2, with D perhaps being TRBD1 or TRBD2 (5 bases each). This CDR3 comprises 15 residues. Germline V lookup: CDR1 SGHTA, CDR2 FQGNSA. The ends were cut back, 5 bases at V and 5 bases at J, with 15 bases in the middle. The CDR3 loop is CASSLRDGRTGELFF. DNA of the CDR3: TGTGCCAGCAGCCTCCGGGACGGCCGGACCGGGGAGCTGTTTTTT.

The gene calls are TRBV27 and TRBJ2-7; 9 positions match TRBD1. V trimming: 10 bases; J trimming: 5 bases; junction bases outside the gene matches: 18. From germline, CDR1 is MNHEY and CDR2 SMNVEV (reference sequence). There are 16 residues in the CDR3. The CDR3 loop reads CANNLNLRDRDDEQYF. The CDR3 nucleotides are TGTGCCAACAACCTAAACCTCCGGGACAGGGACGACGAGCAGTACTTC.

The chain links TRBV5-1 to TRBJ1-2, with D hard to call. The CDR3 spans 13 residues. Trimming cost V 6 bases and J 6 bases, with 15 bases left between them. Germline assignment: CDR1 SGHRS and CDR2 YFSETQ. In DNA form, the CDR3 reads TGCGCCAGCACACCTATCCCTTCGGATGGCTACACCTTC. This encodes CASTPIPSDGYTF.

V usage is TRBV19 and J usage is TRBJ1-4, with unresolved D. The CDR3 covers 14 residues. The V and J ends lost 3 bases and 4 bases respectively, with 9 bases between them. CDR1 and CDR2 (germline): LNHDA, SQIVND (reference sequence). The CDR3 bases are TGTGCCAGTAGTATGGGCACTCTTAATGAAAAACTGTTTTTT. This encodes CASSMGTLNEKLFF.

This clone was picked up one time. V is TRBV2 and J is TRBJ2-5, with 11 bases that match TRBD2. V was clipped by 6 bases and J by 1 base; unmatched bases: 4. Germline CDR1 reads SNHLY; CDR2 reads FYNNEI. This CDR3 comprises 15 residues. The CDR3 sequence is CASRAGTSGQETQYF. CDR3 coding DNA: TGTGCCAGCAGAGCCGGGACTAGCGGCCAAGAGACCCAGTACTTC.

V and J are TRBV4-3 and TRBJ2-7; D is ambiguous. CDR3 size: 15 residues. The V gene's germline CDR1 is LGHNA and CDR2 YSLEER. V lost 0 bases and J 4 bases, leaving 13 bases between the germline ends. The CDR3 loop is CASSQEVRNGYEQYF. CDR3 coding DNA: TGCGCCAGCAGCCAAGAAGTTCGCAACGGGTACGAGCAGTACTTC.

The chain recombines TRBV24-1 with TRBJ2-5; D not certain. V was trimmed by 4 bases and J by 0 bases, leaving 11 bases between them. The CDR3 sequence is 15 residues long. In germline, CDR1 is KGHDR, CDR2 SFDVKD. CDR3 coding DNA: TGTGCCACCAGTGACCGGAAACCCAACCAAGAGACCCAGTACTTC. Its protein is CATSDRKPNQETQYF.

The chain recombines TRBV5-1 with TRBJ2-7, with 9 bases that match TRBD1. CDR1 SGHRS and CDR2 YFSETQ come from the germline V gene. Unmatched junction bases numbered 3, after V lost 2 bases and J lost 3 bases. The CDR3 contains 14 residues. CDR3 protein: CASSLGTGNYEQYF. CDR3 DNA sequence: TGCGCCAGCAGCTTAGGGACAGGGAACTACGAGCAGTACTTC.

The chain uses TRBV6-6 and TRBJ2-7, with 10 bases fitting TRBD2. Germline V gene data show CDR1 as MNHNY and CDR2 as SVGAGI (reference sequence). Trimming removed 8 bases from V and 2 bases from J; junction bases left unmatched: 12. This CDR3 is built from 16 residues. The CDR3 region is CASFRLAGRRPYEQYF. The CDR3 DNA follows: TGTGCCAGCTTTAGACTAGCGGGCCGCCGACCCTACGAGCAGTACTTC.

The chain combines TRBV3-1 (or the pseudogene TRBV3-2) with TRBJ1-1; tentative D call: TRBD1 (6 bases). Between the trimmed V and J ends, which lost 4 bases and 4 bases, there was a span of 10 bases. The CDR3 runs 13 residues. CDR1 is LGHDT and CDR2 is YNNKEL in the germline V gene (reference sequence). DNA of the CDR3: TGTGCCAGCAGCCGACAGGAATTCACTGAAGCTTTCTTT. The encoded protein is CASSRQEFTEAFF.

V and J are TRBV6-5 and TRBJ2-1; 11 bases are shared with TRBD1. V shed 6 bases, J shed 4 bases, and the junction held 5 bases outside the gene matches. The CDR3 spans 15 residues. Germline V gene sequence: CDR1 MNHEY, CDR2 SVGAGI. CDR3 sequence (DNA): TGTGCCAGCAGGACCGGGACAGGGGGTTACAATGAGCAGTTCTTC. It yields the protein CASRTGTGGYNEQFF.

The chain combines TRBV15 with TRBJ2-1; D possibly corresponds to TRBD2 (7 bases). Germline V CDR1 and CDR2: LNHNV, YYDKDF (reference sequence). CDR3 size: 14 residues. V lost 5 bases and J 8 bases, leaving 16 bases between the germline ends. The CDR3 DNA sequence: TGTGCCACCAGCGGACGGGGGGCGATGGATGAGCAGTTCTTC. Translated, it gives CATSGRGAMDEQFF.

In the case of this clone: Other DNA sequences in the same sample also yield this CDR3. The chain uses TRBV24-1 and TRBJ2-3; D remains unclear. The CDR3 runs 16 residues. Germline-derived CDR1 and CDR2 are KGHDR and SFDVKD. V lost 2 bases and J 0 bases, leaving 11 bases between the germline ends. DNA of the CDR3: TGTGCCACCAGTGATTCTCGGACGACTAGCACAGATACGCAGTATTTT. It specifies CATSDSRTTSTDTQYF.

V usage is TRBV18 and J usage is TRBJ1-4; 10 bases line up with TRBD1. V gave up 8 bases and J gave up 6 bases; unmatched junction bases: 9. This CDR3 spans 15 amino acids. The germline gives CDR1 KGHSH, CDR2 LQKENI. DNA of the CDR3: TGTGCCAGCCGCAAAGGACAGGGGGATCATGAAAAACTGTTTTTT. Translated, it gives CASRKGQGDHEKLFF. The full variable domain, rest sourced from reference TRBV18 and TRBJ1-4, is NAGVMQNPRHLVRRRGQEARLRCSPMKGHSHVYWYRQLPEEGLKFMVYLQKENIIDESGMPKERFSAEFPKEGPSILRIQQVVRGDSAAYFCASRKGQGDHEKLFFGSGTQLSVL.

This chain joins TRBV29-1 and TRBJ2-3; no definite D call. V was trimmed by 8 bases and J by 2 bases, leaving 20 bases between them. The length of the CDR3 is 15 residues. Looked up from germline, CDR1 is SQVTM and CDR2 is ANQGSEA. The CDR3 loop is CSHPPRTVPTDTQYF. CDR3 coding DNA: TGCAGCCACCCCCCACGGACGGTCCCCACAGATACGCAGTATTTT.

The chain is built from TRBV19 and TRBJ1-1; the D is unclear. V dropped 5 bases and J dropped 5 bases, with 6 bases sitting between them. CDR1 is LNHDA, CDR2 SQIVND, per germline (reference sequence). The CDR3 has 11 residues. CDR3 in amino acids: CASSERTEAFF. The CDR3 DNA reads TGTGCCAGTAGTGAACGGACTGAAGCTTTCTTT. Based on the CDR3 plus reference TRBV19 and TRBJ1-1, the full variable domain is DGGITQSPKYLFRKEGQNVTLSCEQNLNHDAMYWYRQDPGQGLRLIYYSQIVNDFQKGDIAEGYSVSREKKESFPLTVTSAQKNPTAFYLCASSERTEAFFGQGTRLTVV.